Listed here are 24 T cell receptor beta chains from one sample, sequenced in a study of T cells in Graves' hyperthyroidism and ophthalmopathy. The CDR3 regions of TCR beta were amplified from RNA transcripts. An initial round of RT-PCR targeting the TCR CDR3 relied on the HTBI primer set. From the multiplex PCR reads, TCRdb called clonotypes with MiXCR, one entry per CDR3 protein. This table has 500,000 or so distinct CDR3 sequences, 17% appearing once. Source material: blood. The origin of the receptors is a woman between 18 and 30 years old with Graves' ophthalmopathy.

The J gene is TRBJ2-7, the V gene TRBV18; D unresolved. The V gene's germline CDR1 is KGHSH and CDR2 LQKENI. CDR3 length: 13 amino acids. V lost 2 bases and J lost 5, with 10 bases in between. The CDR3 loop is CASSPYSTDEQYF. CDR3 in DNA: TGTGCCAGCTCACCATATAGCACCGACGAGCAGTACTTC.

There are many counts of this clonotype. The chain joins TRBV28 to TRBJ1-1; D remains unclear. From germline, CDR1 is MDHEN and CDR2 SYDVKM. With 2 bases removed from V and 8 bases from J, the gap between germline ends came to 9 bases. The CDR3 is 12 amino acids. CDR3 amino acids: CASSLLGGEAFF. In DNA, the CDR3 is TGTGCCAGCAGTTTACTCGGAGGAGAAGCTTTCTTT.

Note on this clonotype: A much larger clone differs by one base, so this may be a read error. This sequence joins TRBV12-3 or TRBV12-4 and TRBJ2-7, with 8 bases that match TRBD1. This CDR3 spans 13 amino acids. Germline trimming cut 5 bases from V and 3 bases from J; bases unmatched to any gene: 3. CDR3 in DNA: TGTGCCAGCAGTGACAGGGGTCACTACGAGCAGTACTTC. Protein sequence: CASSDRGHYEQYF.

This clonotype was observed many times. V gene TRBV9 combines with J gene TRBJ2-3; no reliable D call. The CDR3 runs 13 residues. Germline CDR1 reads SGDLS; CDR2 reads YYNGEE. Trimming took 0 bases from V and 0 from J, leaving 2 bases between them. In DNA, the CDR3 is TGTGCCAGCAGCGTAGGAAGCACAGATACGCAGTATTTT. Its translation is CASSVGSTDTQYF.

This clonotype has at least ten counts. The chain employs TRBV28 and TRBJ2-5, with D perhaps matching TRBD2 (6 bases). Per the germline V gene, CDR1 is MDHEN and CDR2 is SYDVKM. Deletions cut 2 bases from V and 5 bases from J, with 12 bases between. The CDR3 runs 14 residues. The CDR3 DNA is TGTGCCAGCAGTTTAACGGCGGGGCAGGAGACCCAGTACTTC. Its translation is CASSLTAGQETQYF.

The rearrangement uses TRBV12-3 or TRBV12-4 and TRBJ2-3; 7 nucleotides line up with TRBD2. The length of the CDR3 is 15 residues. Trimming at V came to 6 bases and at J to 7 bases, leaving 13 bases not matched to a gene. Written as DNA, the CDR3 is TGTGCCAGCAGGCCGAGCGGGGAAGGTTTTTATACGCAGTATTTT. Translation: CASRPSGEGFYTQYF.

The CDR3 sequence is CASSQFAGAGESETQYF. In DNA, the CDR3 is TGCGCCAGCAGCCAGTTCGCCGGGGCGGGAGAGAGCGAGACCCAGTACTTC. The chain uses TRBV4-3 and TRBJ2-5, with TRBD2 matching over 7 bases. The CDR3 covers 17 residues. Trimming removed 3 bases from V and 5 bases from J; junction bases left unmatched: 15. Per the germline V gene, CDR1 is LGHNA and CDR2 is YSLEER.

This clonotype came up a few times. The gene calls are TRBV7-9 and TRBJ2-3; weak D call: TRBD1 (6 bases). CDR3 size: 15 residues. V was clipped by 5 bases and J by 1 base, with 13 bases between them. Germline V gene data show CDR1 as SEHNR and CDR2 as FQNEAQ (reference sequence). The CDR3 loop is CASSKSRGGTDTQYF. CDR3 coding DNA: TGTGCCAGCAGCAAAAGCAGGGGCGGCACAGATACGCAGTATTTT. Combining the CDR3 with reference TRBV7-9 and TRBJ2-3 gives the whole variable domain DTGVSQNPRHKITKRGQNVTFRCDPISEHNRLYWYRQTLGQGPEFLTYFQNEAQLEKSRLLSDRFSAERPKGSFSTLEIQRTEQGDSAMYLCASSKSRGGTDTQYFGPGTRLTVL.

The CDR3 DNA is TGCAGTGCTAGAGGGCTATCCCCGGGACAGGGCTGGGACACTGAAGCTTTCTTT. It is translated as CSARGLSPGQGWDTEAFF. J is TRBJ1-1 and V is TRBV20-1; TRBD1 matches 9 bases. Germline CDR1 DFQATT, CDR2 SNEGSKA (reference sequence). V shed 1 base and J 3 bases; nucleotides not matched to a gene: 15. This CDR3 has 18 residues.

There are a few counts of this clonotype. The chain employs TRBV11-2 and TRBJ2-3; TRBD2 aligns across 8 bases. CDR1 and CDR2 (germline): SGHAT, FQNNGV. V trimming: 5 bases; J trimming: 2 bases; junction bases outside the gene matches: 9. The CDR3 spans 16 residues. The CDR3, as DNA: TGTGCCAGCAGCCGGGGGGCAGCGGGGGACACAGATACGCAGTATTTT. It yields the protein CASSRGAAGDTDTQYF.

This clonotype was recorded only once. The junction shows a germline mismatch at one end, possibly a read error. The chain has TRBV5-8 and TRBJ1-4, with D unclear. The V gene's germline CDR1 is SGHTS and CDR2 YDEGEE. CDR3 length equals 12 residues. The CDR3 DNA is TGCGCCAGCAGCTTGGCCAGAGAAAAACTGTTTTTT. Translated, it gives CASSLAREKLFF. The whole variable domain, filled in from reference TRBV5-8 and TRBJ1-4, reads EAGVTQSPTHLIKTRGQQATLRCSPISGHTSVYWYQQALGLGLQFLLWYDEGEERNRGNFPPRFSGRQFPNYSSELNVNALELEDSALYLCASSLAREKLFFGSGTQLSVL.

CDR3 amino acids: CSVERTGGYEQYF. CDR3 DNA sequence: TGCAGCGTTGAGAGGACAGGGGGCTACGAGCAGTACTTC. This rearrangement joins TRBV29-1 to TRBJ2-7, with 10 bases lining up with TRBD1. This CDR3 region has 13 residues. The V and J ends lost 3 bases and 3 bases, in that order; junction bases with no gene match: 2. Germline V gene sequence: CDR1 SQVTM, CDR2 ANQGSEA.

This clonotype has ten or more counts. V gene TRBV2 combines with J gene TRBJ2-7; no clear D gene. Germline V lookup: CDR1 SNHLY, CDR2 FYNNEI. Trimming left V 6 bases short and J 7 bases short, with 10 bases between. The length of the CDR3 is 11 residues. The CDR3 here is CASSPLGEQYF. Here the CDR3 DNA reads TGTGCCAGCAGCCCCCTGGGGGAGCAGTACTTC. The full variable domain, in which reference TRBV2 and TRBJ2-7 provide the parts outside the CDR3, is EPEVTQTPSHQVTQMGQEVILRCVPISNHLYFYWYRQILGQKVEFLVSFYNNEISEKSEIFDDQFSVERPDGSNFTLKIRSTKLEDSAMYFCASSPLGEQYFGPGTRLTVT.

This clonotype has more than one count but fewer than ten. This chain connects TRBV19 to TRBJ1-3, with 8 bases that match TRBD1. The CDR3 is 13 residues long. The germline gives CDR1 LNHDA, CDR2 SQIVND (reference sequence). The CDR3 coding sequence is TGTGGCTCAGCGACAGGGGTTGGAAACACCATATATTTT. It is translated as CGSATGVGNTIYF. The full variable domain, in which reference TRBV19 and TRBJ1-3 provide the parts outside the CDR3, is DGGITQSPKYLFRKEGQNVTLSCEQNLNHDAMYWYRQDPGQGLRLIYYSQIVNDFQKGDIAEGYSVSREKKESFPLTVTSAQKNPTAFYLCGSATGVGNTIYFGEGSWLTVV.

J is TRBJ2-3 and V is TRBV5-8; D is undetermined. Germline V gene lookup returns CDR1 SGHTS and CDR2 YDEGEE. Trimming left V 0 bases short and J 3 bases short, with 8 bases between. This CDR3 region has 14 residues. The CDR3 DNA reads as TGTGCCAGCAGCTTGGGGGGAACTACAGATACGCAGTATTTT. It specifies CASSLGGTTDTQYF.

This clonotype was seen repeatedly, ten times or more. This rearrangement joins TRBV6-2 or TRBV6-3 to TRBJ2-7; possible D gene TRBD1, 6 bases. This CDR3 is 14 amino acids long. V lost 2 bases, J lost 4 bases, and 12 bases lay in between. Per the germline V gene, CDR1 is MNHEY and CDR2 is SVGEGT. In DNA, the CDR3 is TGTGCCAGCAGTTACCTCGAGGGGGTGTACGAGCAGTACTTC. Its translation: CASSYLEGVYEQYF.

This clonotype showed up just a few times. The chain is built from TRBV20-1 and TRBJ2-7; D ambiguous. The CDR3 is made up of 14 amino acids. Germline V gene lookup returns CDR1 DFQATT and CDR2 SNEGSKA (reference sequence). Trimming cost V 0 bases and J 4 bases, with 13 bases left between them. The CDR3 region has the DNA TGCAGTGCTAGAGAGCGTCGGGCGGAATACGAGCAGTACTTC. Amino acid sequence: CSARERRAEYEQYF.

This clonotype was counted only a few times. The V gene is TRBV5-5, the J gene TRBJ1-6; D is ambiguous. Trimming left V 1 base short and J 6 bases short, with 11 bases between. CDR3 length: 15 residues. Germline-derived CDR1 and CDR2 are SGHKS and YYEKEE (reference sequence). The CDR3 nucleotides read TGTGCCAGCAGCTTGAGGCCAGGCATTAATTCACCCCTCCACTTT. It yields the protein CASSLRPGINSPLHF. Together with reference TRBV5-5 and TRBJ1-6, the CDR3 gives the full variable domain: DAGVTQSPTHLIKTRGQQVTLRCSPISGHKSVSWYQQVLGQGPQFIFQYYEKEERGRGNFPDRFSARQFPNYSSELNVNALLLGDSALYLCASSLRPGINSPLHFGNGTRLTVT.

This clonotype was counted many times. The V and J genes are TRBV28 and TRBJ2-3; a possible D gene is TRBD1 (5 bases). Deletions cut 4 bases from V and 3 bases from J, with 14 bases between. The CDR3 runs 15 residues. Germline CDR1 reads MDHEN; CDR2 reads SYDVKM. This chain's CDR3 is CASSYDSLTTDTQYF. CDR3 nucleotide sequence: TGTGCCAGCAGTTATGACAGCTTAACGACAGATACGCAGTATTTT.

This clonotype was observed a handful of times. The rearrangement joins TRBV6-2 or TRBV6-3 to TRBJ2-3; TRBD2 aligns across 8 bases. Looked up from germline, CDR1 is MNHEY and CDR2 is SVGEGT. This CDR3 contains 17 residues. V shed 2 bases, J shed 6 bases, and the junction held 13 bases outside the gene matches. CDR3 sequence: CASSYLPSGQRGDTQYF. The CDR3 region has the DNA TGTGCCAGCAGTTACCTACCTAGCGGGCAACGGGGGGATACGCAGTATTTT.

This clonotype was counted many times. The chain links TRBV20-1 to TRBJ1-5; 8 nucleotides line up with TRBD1. Germline V gene sequence: CDR1 DFQATT, CDR2 SNEGSKA (reference sequence). This CDR3 spans 14 amino acids. CDR3 nucleotides: TGCGCTACATCCGCACAGGGGGGAAATCAGCCCCAGCATTTT. It translates to CATSAQGGNQPQHF.

Ten or more counts support this clonotype. The gene calls are TRBV11-2 and TRBJ2-3; tentatively, D is TRBD1 (6 bases). Trimming cost V 1 base and J 2 bases, with 10 bases left between them. The CDR3 has 15 residues. Germline V gives CDR1 SGHAT, CDR2 FQNNGV. In nucleotides, the CDR3 is TGTGCCAGCAGCTTAGGACAGGCCTTCACAGATACGCAGTATTTT. Protein: CASSLGQAFTDTQYF. The entire variable domain, with the rest obtained from reference TRBV11-2 and TRBJ2-3, is as follows: EAGVAQSPRYKIIEKRQSVAFWCNPISGHATLYWYQQILGQGPKLLIQFQNNGVVDDSQLPKDRFSAERLKGVDSTLKIQPAKLEDSAVYLCASSLGQAFTDTQYFGPGTRLTVL.

The chain is built from TRBV9 and TRBJ1-1; D is unresolved. Germline CDR1 SGDLS, CDR2 YYNGEE. Between the trimmed V and J ends, which lost 5 bases and 1 base, there was a span of 9 bases. The CDR3 has 13 residues. The CDR3 sequence is CASRAVQNTEAFF. In nucleotides, the CDR3 is TGTGCCAGCAGAGCCGTCCAGAACACTGAAGCTTTCTTT.

The V gene is TRBV7-9, the J gene TRBJ1-4; D remains ambiguous. The germline V and J ends were trimmed by 3 bases and 7 bases, with 12 bases remaining between them. This CDR3 has 14 amino acids. Germline assignment: CDR1 SEHNR and CDR2 FQNEAQ (reference sequence). DNA of the CDR3: TGTGCCAGCAGCTTGAACAGAGACGGTGAAAAACTGTTTTTT. Protein sequence: CASSLNRDGEKLFF. Supplemented by reference TRBV7-9 and TRBJ1-4, the full variable domain reads DTGVSQNPRHKITKRGQNVTFRCDPISEHNRLYWYRQTLGQGPEFLTYFQNEAQLEKSRLLSDRFSAERPKGSFSTLEIQRTEQGDSAMYLCASSLNRDGEKLFFGSGTQLSVL.